Below, 25 T cell receptor beta chains from the same sample are listed, as sequenced in a study of response to subunit inactivated influenza vaccine. MiXCR, run by TCRdb on the RT-PCR reads, gives a single entry per CDR3 protein. The repertoire consists of some 570,000 distinct CDR3 sequences, with 11% occurring once and the leading ten covering roughly 9.6%. The data were also submitted as part of a second study, on T cells expressing NK-cell markers. This second study says: TCR beta cDNA was generated via 5'RACE template switching incorporating UMIs.

The sequences come from PBMCs from blood, collected on the day of vaccination. Source of these receptors: a man in his fifties or sixties who received an inactivated influenza vaccine.

This clonotype was detected only a few times. The chain uses TRBV15 and TRBJ1-6; perhaps TRBD1 as D (6 bases). Trimming cost V 1 base and J 5 bases, with 6 bases left between them. Germline CDR1 reads LNHNV; CDR2 reads YYDKDF (reference sequence). This CDR3 region has 14 residues. This CDR3 reads CATSRGTDNSPLHF. Written as DNA, the CDR3 is TGTGCCACCAGCAGAGGGACAGATAATTCACCCCTCCACTTT.

The gene calls are TRBV4-1 and TRBJ2-2, with 8 bases lining up with TRBD2. CDR3 length: 15 amino acids. J gave up 7 bases and V 5 bases, and 9 bases lay outside the gene matches. In germline, CDR1 is MGHRA, CDR2 YSYEKL. In DNA, the CDR3 is TGCGCCAGCAGCTACCCGGGACTAGACAACGGGGAGCTGTTTTTT. Encoded protein: CASSYPGLDNGELFF.

This clonotype appeared a few times. The chain carries TRBV29-1 and TRBJ2-2; 8 bases match TRBD1. The CDR3 covers 15 residues. Germline CDR1 reads SQVTM; CDR2 reads ANQGSEA. With 4 bases clipped from V and 6 bases from J, the junction kept 10 bases outside the gene matches. The CDR3 loop reads CSVGGQGASSGELFF. Written as DNA, the CDR3 is TGCAGCGTTGGCGGGCAGGGGGCAAGTTCCGGGGAGCTGTTTTTT.

There are a few counts of this clonotype. The chain carries TRBV20-1 and TRBJ2-7; possibly TRBD2 for D (6 bases). The CDR3 spans 14 residues. Between the trimmed V and J ends, which lost 1 base and 3 bases, there was a span of 13 bases. CDR1 and CDR2 (germline): DFQATT, SNEGSKA (reference sequence). The CDR3 bases are TGCAGTGCTAGAGGTGTTAGCGGCAACTACGAGCAGTACTTC. Amino acids: CSARGVSGNYEQYF.

The J gene is TRBJ2-3, the V gene TRBV29-1, with TRBD2 identical over 13 bases. The CDR3 is 15 amino acids. Germline assignment: CDR1 SQVTM and CDR2 ANQGSEA. V gave up 6 bases and J gave up 4 bases; unmatched junction bases: 7. CDR3 residues: CSVDRTSGRADTQYF. CDR3 nucleotide sequence: TGCAGCGTCGACCGGACTAGCGGGAGAGCAGATACGCAGTATTTT.

The chain uses TRBV5-1 and TRBJ2-2; TRBD1 matches 7 bases. With V trimmed by 7 bases and J by 1 base, 7 bases remained unmatched. The germline V gene has CDR1 SGHRS and CDR2 YFSETQ. The CDR3 consists of 15 residues. This CDR3 reads CASQPGTVNTGELFF. CDR3 coding DNA: TGCGCCAGCCAGCCCGGGACAGTGAACACCGGGGAGCTGTTTTTT.

The table lists this clonotype with a few counts. CDR3 sequence reads: CASSPTRRGYEQYF. The CDR3, as DNA: TGTGCCAGCAGCCCGACGCGGCGTGGCTACGAGCAGTACTTC. This rearrangement joins TRBV3-1 to TRBJ2-7; D is ambiguous. Trimming pared 4 bases from V and 3 bases from J, leaving 13 bases between. The length of the CDR3 is 14 residues. Per the germline V gene, CDR1 is LGHDT and CDR2 is YNNKEL (reference sequence).

This clonotype was recorded many times. The chain joins TRBV7-9 to TRBJ2-6; 7 bases map to TRBD1. V shed 5 bases and J 2 bases; nucleotides not matched to a gene: 9. This CDR3 is built from 17 residues. CDR1 is SEHNR, CDR2 FQNEAQ, per germline (reference sequence). CDR3 sequence reads: CASSPKVRGPGANVLTF. In DNA form, the CDR3 reads TGTGCCAGCAGCCCTAAGGTTAGGGGGCCTGGGGCCAACGTCCTGACTTTC.

The genes are TRBV29-1 and TRBJ2-7; TRBD2 agrees at 12 bases. CDR3 length: 17 amino acids. The germline CDR1 and CDR2 sequences are SQVTM and ANQGSEA. V gave up 6 bases and J gave up 2 bases; unmatched junction bases: 14. CDR3 in DNA: TGCAGCGTGAGGGGATCGACTAGCGGGAGTGTGGCCTACGAGCAGTACTTC. Protein: CSVRGSTSGSVAYEQYF.

This clonotype was detected a few times. The genes are TRBV20-1 and TRBJ2-1, with TRBD2 identical over 7 bases. The germline V gene encodes CDR1 DFQATT and CDR2 SNEGSKA (reference sequence). CDR3 length: 15 residues. V dropped 1 base and J dropped 0; count of bases not matched to a gene: 3. The CDR3 reads CSARAAGTSYNEQFF. The CDR3 bases are TGCAGTGCTAGAGCAGCGGGGACCTCCTACAATGAGCAGTTCTTC.

In this sample, this clonotype turned up a few times. The V and J genes are TRBV9 and TRBJ1-6, with D uncertain. The germline V gene encodes CDR1 SGDLS and CDR2 YYNGEE. The CDR3 loop spans 13 amino acids. V was cut by 2 bases and J by 7 bases, with 7 bases left in between. The DNA of the CDR3 is TGTGCCAGCAGCGTTAACAAAAATTCACCCCTCCACTTT. Protein sequence: CASSVNKNSPLHF.

Only a few counts were recorded for this clonotype. The chain joins TRBV4-3 to TRBJ2-2, with D possibly being TRBD1 or TRBD2 (5 bases each). Germline-derived CDR1 and CDR2 are LGHNA and YSLEER. V lost 5 bases, J lost 0 bases, and 13 bases lay in between. This CDR3 is 16 amino acids long. The CDR3 DNA is TGCGCCAGCAGCTATTTCGGGACGGCGAACACCGGGGAGCTGTTTTTT. Protein product: CASSYFGTANTGELFF.

V gene TRBV6-1 combines with J gene TRBJ2-7; 7 nucleotides agree with TRBD1. With V trimmed by 6 bases and J by 1 base, 9 bases remained unmatched. Germline lookup yields CDR1 MNHNS and CDR2 SASEGT. The CDR3 has 15 amino acids. The CDR3: CASSPYRGISYEQYF. The CDR3 DNA reads as TGTGCCAGCAGCCCCTACAGGGGAATTTCCTACGAGCAGTACTTC.

This clonotype was seen only a few times. The chain links TRBV5-1 to TRBJ1-1; D remains unclear. The V gene lost 4 bases and the J gene lost 10 bases, with 14 bases spanning the gap. The germline CDR1 and CDR2 sequences are SGHRS and YFSETQ. The CDR3 has 12 amino acids. CDR3 region: CASSADISAAFF. The CDR3 region has the DNA TGCGCCAGCAGCGCCGACATCTCAGCAGCTTTCTTT.

A few counts support this clonotype. CDR3 region: CASSFRGLAPNEQFF. CDR3 bases: TGTGCCAGCAGCTTCAGGGGGTTAGCCCCCAATGAGCAGTTCTTC. The chain carries TRBV7-2 and TRBJ2-1; TRBD1 matches at 7 bases. The CDR3 length is 15 residues. Germline V gives CDR1 SGHTA, CDR2 FQGNSA. After removal of 3 bases from V and 6 bases from J, the junction contained 8 bases not matched to a gene.

This chain connects TRBV7-8 to TRBJ2-3; D is possibly TRBD2 (6 bases). Germline CDR1 and CDR2: SGHVS and FQNEAQ. This CDR3 spans 15 amino acids. V dropped 1 base and J dropped 3 bases, with 11 bases sitting between them. The CDR3 is CASSLEAAGTDTQYF. Written as DNA, the CDR3 is TGTGCCAGCAGCTTAGAGGCGGCGGGGACAGATACGCAGTATTTT.

This chain uses TRBV5-1 with TRBJ2-2; 11 bases map to TRBD1. The CDR3 spans 16 residues. CDR1 and CDR2 (germline): SGHRS, YFSETQ. After removal of 5 bases from V and 4 bases from J, the junction contained 7 bases not matched to a gene. CDR3 DNA sequence: TGCGCCAGCAGTTCAGGACAGGGGGCTGGCACCGGGGAGCTGTTTTTT. Translating gives CASSSGQGAGTGELFF.

This clonotype appeared a few times. The chain recombines TRBV11-1 with TRBJ2-1; D uncertain. Germline lookup yields CDR1 SGHAT and CDR2 FQDESV (reference sequence). V was cut by 4 bases and J by 4 bases, with 23 bases left in between. The CDR3 runs 18 residues. CDR3 protein: CASSSTHRATSTYNEQFF. CDR3 sequence (DNA): TGTGCCAGCAGCTCCACCCACCGCGCGACATCCACTTACAATGAGCAGTTCTTC.

There are a few counts of this clonotype. The chain links TRBV6-5 to TRBJ2-1, with 7 positions matching TRBD2. With V trimmed by 8 bases and J by 2 bases, 9 bases remained unmatched. This CDR3 has 15 amino acids. Germline CDR1 MNHEY, CDR2 SVGAGI. The chain's CDR3 is CASRWTRRTYNEQFF. For the CDR3, the DNA is TGTGCCAGCCGTTGGACTAGGAGGACCTACAATGAGCAGTTCTTC.

This chain uses TRBV4-2 with TRBJ2-7; the match to TRBD2 covers 8 bases. The germline V gene has CDR1 LGHNA and CDR2 YNFKEQ. This CDR3 comprises 13 residues. Germline trimming cut 0 bases from V and 6 bases from J; bases unmatched to any gene: 1. The CDR3 nucleotides read TGTGCCAGCAGCCAAGATAGCGGGGTCGAGCAGTACTTC. This translates into CASSQDSGVEQYF.

This clonotype was seen a few times. The J gene is TRBJ1-1, the V gene TRBV7-9; D is unclear. Trimming cost V 3 bases and J 1 base, with 6 bases left between them. Germline values: CDR1 SEHNR, CDR2 FQNEAQ (reference sequence). The CDR3 is 13 residues long. CDR3 in DNA: TGTGCCAGCAGCTTTGACAAGAACACTGAAGCTTTCTTT. This codes for CASSFDKNTEAFF. Together with reference TRBV7-9 and TRBJ1-1, the CDR3 gives the full variable domain: DTGVSQNPRHKITKRGQNVTFRCDPISEHNRLYWYRQTLGQGPEFLTYFQNEAQLEKSRLLSDRFSAERPKGSFSTLEIQRTEQGDSAMYLCASSFDKNTEAFFGQGTRLTVV.

This clonotype was detected ten times or more. At one boundary the junction diverges from the germline segment, which might be a read error. The chain carries TRBV7-7 and TRBJ2-3; D is possibly TRBD1 or TRBD2 (5 bases each). The CDR3 sequence is 12 residues long. The V gene's germline CDR1 is SSHAT and CDR2 FNYEAQ (reference sequence). As DNA, the CDR3 is TGTGCTAGCAGCCCCGGGACCGGTACGCAGTATTTT. As protein: CASSPGTGTQYF.

The CDR3 loop is CASSVGSGTSGYNEQFF. In DNA form, the CDR3 reads TGTGCCAGCAGCGTAGGGTCCGGGACTAGCGGATACAATGAGCAGTTCTTC. The chain employs TRBV7-9 and TRBJ2-1; 11 positions agree with TRBD2. This CDR3 spans 17 amino acids. J was trimmed by 4 bases and V by 5 bases; bases with no gene match: 10. CDR1 and CDR2 (germline): SEHNR, FQNEAQ (reference sequence).

J is TRBJ2-7 and V is TRBV11-1; 10 bases are shared with TRBD2. Per the germline V gene, CDR1 is SGHAT and CDR2 is FQDESV (reference sequence). The trim removed 0 bases at V and 0 bases at J, leaving 8 bases unmatched. The CDR3 consists of 18 residues. The DNA of the CDR3 is TGTGCCAGCAGCTTAGCGGAATCAAGCGGGAGGGCCTCCTACGAGCAGTACTTC. Translating gives CASSLAESSGRASYEQYF. Using reference TRBV11-1 and TRBJ2-7 for the parts outside the CDR3, the full variable domain is EAEVAQSPRYKITEKSQAVAFWCDPISGHATLYWYRQILGQGPELLVQFQDESVVDDSQLPKDRFSAERLKGVDSTLKIQPAELGDSAMYLCASSLAESSGRASYEQYFGPGTRLTVT.

This clonotype came up a few times. The chain employs TRBV19 and TRBJ2-7; TRBD1 matches 10 bases. Germline lookup yields CDR1 LNHDA and CDR2 SQIVND (reference sequence). The CDR3 runs to 15 residues. V was pared by 6 bases and J by 3 bases, with 8 bases of the junction left unmatched. DNA for the CDR3: TGTGCCAGTAGATCCTGGACAGGGGGAAGCTACGAGCAGTACTTC. Encoded protein: CASRSWTGGSYEQYF.